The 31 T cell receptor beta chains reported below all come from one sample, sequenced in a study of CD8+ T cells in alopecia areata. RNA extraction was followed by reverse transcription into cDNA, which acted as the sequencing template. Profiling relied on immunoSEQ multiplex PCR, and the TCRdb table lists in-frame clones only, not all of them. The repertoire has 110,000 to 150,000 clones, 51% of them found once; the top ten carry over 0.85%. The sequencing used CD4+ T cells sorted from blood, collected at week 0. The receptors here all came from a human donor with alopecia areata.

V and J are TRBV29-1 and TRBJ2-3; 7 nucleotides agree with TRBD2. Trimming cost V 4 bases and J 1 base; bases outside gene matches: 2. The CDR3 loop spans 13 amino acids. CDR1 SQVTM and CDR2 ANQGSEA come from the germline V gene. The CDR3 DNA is TGCAGCGTTGGGCGGGAGCGCACAGATACGCAGTATTTT. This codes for CSVGRERTDTQYF.

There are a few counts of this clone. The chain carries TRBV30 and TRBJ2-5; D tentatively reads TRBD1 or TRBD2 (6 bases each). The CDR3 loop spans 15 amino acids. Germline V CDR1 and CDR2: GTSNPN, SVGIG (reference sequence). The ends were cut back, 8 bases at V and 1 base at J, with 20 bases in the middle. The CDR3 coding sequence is TGTGCCGGCGTCAGGGGAACGGGGGCCCAAGAGACCCAGTACTTC. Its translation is CAGVRGTGAQETQYF.

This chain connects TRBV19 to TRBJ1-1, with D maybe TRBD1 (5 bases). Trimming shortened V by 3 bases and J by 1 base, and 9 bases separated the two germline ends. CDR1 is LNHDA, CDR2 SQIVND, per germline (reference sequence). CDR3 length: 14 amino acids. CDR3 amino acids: CASSIGTSNTEAFF. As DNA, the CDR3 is TGTGCCAGTAGTATCGGGACGTCGAACACTGAAGCTTTCTTT. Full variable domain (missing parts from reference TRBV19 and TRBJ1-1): DGGITQSPKYLFRKEGQNVTLSCEQNLNHDAMYWYRQDPGQGLRLIYYSQIVNDFQKGDIAEGYSVSREKKESFPLTVTSAQKNPTAFYLCASSIGTSNTEAFFGQGTRLTVV.

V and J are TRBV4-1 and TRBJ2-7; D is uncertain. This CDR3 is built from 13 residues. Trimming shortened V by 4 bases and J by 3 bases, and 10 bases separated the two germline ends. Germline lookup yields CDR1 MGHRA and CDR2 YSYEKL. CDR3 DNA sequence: TGCGCCAGCAGCCGGGGTGAAAACTACGAGCAGTACTTC. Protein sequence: CASSRGENYEQYF.

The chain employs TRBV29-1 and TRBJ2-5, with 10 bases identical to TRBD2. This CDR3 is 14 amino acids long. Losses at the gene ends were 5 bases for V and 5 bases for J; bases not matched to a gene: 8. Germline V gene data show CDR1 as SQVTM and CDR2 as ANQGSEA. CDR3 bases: TGCAGCGTTACGCCCGGGACTAGCGTGGAGACCCAGTACTTC. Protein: CSVTPGTSVETQYF.

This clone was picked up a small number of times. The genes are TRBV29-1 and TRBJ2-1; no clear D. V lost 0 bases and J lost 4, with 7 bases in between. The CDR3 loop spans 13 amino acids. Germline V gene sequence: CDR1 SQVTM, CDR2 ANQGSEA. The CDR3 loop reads CSVEDRRYNEQFF. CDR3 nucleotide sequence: TGCAGCGTTGAAGATCGTAGGTACAATGAGCAGTTCTTC.

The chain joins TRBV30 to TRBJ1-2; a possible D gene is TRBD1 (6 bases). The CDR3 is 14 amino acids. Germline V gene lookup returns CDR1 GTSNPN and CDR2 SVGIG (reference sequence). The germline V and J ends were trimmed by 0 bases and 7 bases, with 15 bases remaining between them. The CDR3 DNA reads TGTGCCTGGAGTGTAGGGGGGGCGTCCGGTGGCTACACCTTC. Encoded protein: CAWSVGGASGGYTF. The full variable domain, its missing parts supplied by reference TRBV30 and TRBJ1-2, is SQTIHQWPATLVQPVGSPLSLECTVEGTSNPNLYWYRQAAGRGLQLLFYSVGIGQISSEVPQNLSASRPQDRQFILSSKKLLLSDSGFYLCAWSVGGASGGYTFGSGTRLTVV.

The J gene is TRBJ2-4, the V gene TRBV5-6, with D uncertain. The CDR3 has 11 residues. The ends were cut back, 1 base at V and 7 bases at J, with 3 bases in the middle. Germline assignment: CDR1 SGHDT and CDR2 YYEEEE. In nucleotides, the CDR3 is TGTGCCAGCAGCTTGAGGAACATTCAGTACTTC. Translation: CASSLRNIQYF. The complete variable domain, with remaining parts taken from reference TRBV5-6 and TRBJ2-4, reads DAGVTQSPTHLIKTRGQQVTLRCSPKSGHDTVSWYQQALGQGPQFIFQYYEEEERQRGNFPDRFSGHQFPNYSSELNVNALLLGDSALYLCASSLRNIQYFGAGTRLSVL.

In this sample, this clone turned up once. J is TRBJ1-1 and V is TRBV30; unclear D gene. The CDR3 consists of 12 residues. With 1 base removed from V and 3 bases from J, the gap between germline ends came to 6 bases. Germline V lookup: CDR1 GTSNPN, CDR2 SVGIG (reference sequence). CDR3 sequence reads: CAWSAQDTEAFF. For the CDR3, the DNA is TGTGCCTGGAGTGCCCAGGACACTGAAGCTTTCTTT.

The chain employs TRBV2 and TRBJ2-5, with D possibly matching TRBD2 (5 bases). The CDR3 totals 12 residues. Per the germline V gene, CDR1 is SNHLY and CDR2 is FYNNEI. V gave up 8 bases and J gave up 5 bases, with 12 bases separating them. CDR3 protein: CASAAGRETQYF. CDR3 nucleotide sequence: TGTGCCAGCGCCGCGGGTCGGGAGACCCAGTACTTC.

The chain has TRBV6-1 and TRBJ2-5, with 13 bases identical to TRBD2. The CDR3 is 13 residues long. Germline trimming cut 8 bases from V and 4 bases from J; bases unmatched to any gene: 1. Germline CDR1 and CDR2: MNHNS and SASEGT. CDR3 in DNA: TGTGCCAGCGGACTAGCGGGAGTAGAGACCCAGTACTTC. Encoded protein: CASGLAGVETQYF.

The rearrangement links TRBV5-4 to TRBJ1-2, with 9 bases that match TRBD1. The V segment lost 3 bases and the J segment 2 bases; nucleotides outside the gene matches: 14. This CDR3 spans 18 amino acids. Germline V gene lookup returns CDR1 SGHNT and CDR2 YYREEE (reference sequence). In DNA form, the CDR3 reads TGTGCCAGCAGCTCTGCGAACGACAGGGGGAGGGCCAACTATGGCTACACCTTC. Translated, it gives CASSSANDRGRANYGYTF.

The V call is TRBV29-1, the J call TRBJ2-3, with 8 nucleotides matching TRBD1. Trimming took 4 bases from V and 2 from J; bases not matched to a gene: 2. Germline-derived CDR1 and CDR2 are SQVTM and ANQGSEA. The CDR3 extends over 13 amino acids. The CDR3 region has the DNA TGCAGCGTTGGACAGGGGAACACAGATACGCAGTATTTT. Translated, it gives CSVGQGNTDTQYF.

CDR3 loop: CSVEIFVRSTHYEQYF. CDR3 sequence (DNA): TGCAGCGTTGAAATCTTCGTCAGGTCCACCCACTACGAGCAGTACTTC. The V and J genes are TRBV29-1 and TRBJ2-7; D is ambiguous. There are 16 residues in the CDR3. Germline V gene data show CDR1 as SQVTM and CDR2 as ANQGSEA. V shed 2 bases and J shed 3 bases, with 20 bases lying between them.

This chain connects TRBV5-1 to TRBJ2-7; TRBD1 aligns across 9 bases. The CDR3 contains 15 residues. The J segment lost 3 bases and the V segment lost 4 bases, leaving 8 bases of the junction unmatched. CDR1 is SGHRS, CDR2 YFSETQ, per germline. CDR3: CASSPQGAPYYEQYF. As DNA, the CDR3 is TGCGCCAGCAGCCCACAGGGGGCCCCCTACTACGAGCAGTACTTC.

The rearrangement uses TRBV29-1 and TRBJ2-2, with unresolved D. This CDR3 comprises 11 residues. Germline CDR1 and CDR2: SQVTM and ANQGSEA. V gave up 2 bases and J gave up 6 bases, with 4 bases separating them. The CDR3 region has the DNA TGCAGCGTTGAAAATCCCGGGGAGCTGTTTTTT. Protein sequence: CSVENPGELFF.

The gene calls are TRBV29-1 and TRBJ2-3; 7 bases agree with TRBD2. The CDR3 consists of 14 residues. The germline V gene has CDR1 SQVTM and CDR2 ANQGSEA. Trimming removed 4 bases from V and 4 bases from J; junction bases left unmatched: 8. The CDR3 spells CSVGGSGTPDTQYF. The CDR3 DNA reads TGCAGCGTTGGCGGGAGCGGAACTCCAGATACGCAGTATTTT.

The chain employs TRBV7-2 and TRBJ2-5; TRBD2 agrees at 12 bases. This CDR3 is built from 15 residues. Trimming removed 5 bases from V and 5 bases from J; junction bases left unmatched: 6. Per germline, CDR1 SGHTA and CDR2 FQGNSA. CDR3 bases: TGTGCCAGCAGCGTATCTAGCGGGAGGGCTGAGACCCAGTACTTC. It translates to CASSVSSGRAETQYF.

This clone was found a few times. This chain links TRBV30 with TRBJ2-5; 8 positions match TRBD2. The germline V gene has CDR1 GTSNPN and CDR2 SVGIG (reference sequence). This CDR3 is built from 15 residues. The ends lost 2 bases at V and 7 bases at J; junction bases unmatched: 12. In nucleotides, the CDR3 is TGTGCCTGGAGTACATTAGCGGGACCGAGCGGGACCCAGTACTTC. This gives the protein CAWSTLAGPSGTQYF. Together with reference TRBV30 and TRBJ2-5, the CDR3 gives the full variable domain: SQTIHQWPATLVQPVGSPLSLECTVEGTSNPNLYWYRQAAGRGLQLLFYSVGIGQISSEVPQNLSASRPQDRQFILSSKKLLLSDSGFYLCAWSTLAGPSGTQYFGPGTRLLVL.

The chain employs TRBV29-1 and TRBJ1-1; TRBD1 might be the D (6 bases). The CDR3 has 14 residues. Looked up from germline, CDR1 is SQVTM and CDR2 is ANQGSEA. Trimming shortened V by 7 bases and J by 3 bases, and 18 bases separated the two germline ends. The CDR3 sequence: CSAGQSSGDTEAFF. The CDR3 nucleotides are TGCAGCGCCGGACAAAGCTCAGGGGACACTGAAGCTTTCTTT.

CDR3 amino acids: CASSPDSGLANYGYTF. The CDR3 DNA reads TGCGCCAGCAGTCCGGACAGCGGTTTAGCTAACTATGGCTACACCTTC. This chain connects TRBV5-1 to TRBJ1-2, with D possibly matching TRBD1 (6 bases). In germline, CDR1 is SGHRS, CDR2 YFSETQ. The CDR3 runs 16 residues. Trimming removed 5 bases at V and 0 bases at J, with 17 bases between. The whole variable domain, filled in from reference TRBV5-1 and TRBJ1-2, reads KAGVTQTPRYLIKTRGQQVTLSCSPISGHRSVSWYQQTPGQGLQFLFEYFSETQRNKGNFPGRFSGRQFSNSRSEMNVSTLELGDSALYLCASSPDSGLANYGYTFGSGTRLTVV.

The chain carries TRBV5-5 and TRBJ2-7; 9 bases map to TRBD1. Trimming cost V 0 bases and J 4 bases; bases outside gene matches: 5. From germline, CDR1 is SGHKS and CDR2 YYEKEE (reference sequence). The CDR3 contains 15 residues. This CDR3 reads CASSLAVDRGYEQYF. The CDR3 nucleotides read TGTGCCAGCAGCTTGGCCGTCGACAGGGGGTACGAGCAGTACTTC.

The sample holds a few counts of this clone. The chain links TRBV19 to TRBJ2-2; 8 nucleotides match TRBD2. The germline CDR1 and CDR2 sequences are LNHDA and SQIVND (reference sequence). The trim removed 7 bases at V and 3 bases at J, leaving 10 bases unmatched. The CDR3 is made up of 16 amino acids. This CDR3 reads CASTLTSGFYTGELFF. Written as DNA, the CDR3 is TGTGCCAGTACCCTAACTAGCGGATTCTACACCGGGGAGCTGTTTTTT.

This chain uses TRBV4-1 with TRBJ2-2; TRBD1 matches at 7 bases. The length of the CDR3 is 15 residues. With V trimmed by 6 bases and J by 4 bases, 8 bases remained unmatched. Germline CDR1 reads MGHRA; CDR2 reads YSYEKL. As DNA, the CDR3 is TGCGCCAGCAGACTCACAGGGGCGTCCACCGGGGAGCTGTTTTTT. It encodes CASRLTGASTGELFF.

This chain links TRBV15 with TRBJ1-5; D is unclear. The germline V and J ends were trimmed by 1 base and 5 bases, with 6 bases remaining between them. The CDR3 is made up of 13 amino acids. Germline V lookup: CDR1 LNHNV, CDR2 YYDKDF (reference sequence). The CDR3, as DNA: TGTGCCACCAGCAGAGCAGCCTATCAGCCCCAGCATTTT. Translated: CATSRAAYQPQHF.

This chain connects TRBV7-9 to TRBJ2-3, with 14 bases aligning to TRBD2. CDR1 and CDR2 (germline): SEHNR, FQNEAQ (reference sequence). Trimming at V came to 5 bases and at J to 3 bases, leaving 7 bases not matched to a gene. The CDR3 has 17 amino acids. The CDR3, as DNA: TGTGCCAGCAGCCGCGGGACTAGCGGGAGTAGAACAGATACGCAGTATTTT. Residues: CASSRGTSGSRTDTQYF.

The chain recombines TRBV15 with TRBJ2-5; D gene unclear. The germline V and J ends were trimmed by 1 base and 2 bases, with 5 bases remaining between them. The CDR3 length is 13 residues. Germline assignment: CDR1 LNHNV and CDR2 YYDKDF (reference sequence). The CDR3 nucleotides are TGTGCCACCAGCAGAGGGGAACAAGAGACCCAGTACTTC. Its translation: CATSRGEQETQYF.

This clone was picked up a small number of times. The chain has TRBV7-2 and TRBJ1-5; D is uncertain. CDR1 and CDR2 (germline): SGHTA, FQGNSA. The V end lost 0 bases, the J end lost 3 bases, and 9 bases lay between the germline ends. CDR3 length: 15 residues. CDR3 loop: CASSLAHTHNQPQHF. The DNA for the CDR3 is TGTGCCAGCAGCTTAGCGCACACACACAATCAGCCCCAGCATTTT.

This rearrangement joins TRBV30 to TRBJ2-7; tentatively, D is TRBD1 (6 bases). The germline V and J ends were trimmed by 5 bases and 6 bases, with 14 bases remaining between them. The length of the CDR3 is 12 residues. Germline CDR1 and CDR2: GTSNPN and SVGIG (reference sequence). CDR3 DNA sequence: TGTGCCTGGTCACCAACAGGGATCGAGCAGTACTTC. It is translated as CAWSPTGIEQYF. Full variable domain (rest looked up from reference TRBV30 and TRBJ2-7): SQTIHQWPATLVQPVGSPLSLECTVEGTSNPNLYWYRQAAGRGLQLLFYSVGIGQISSEVPQNLSASRPQDRQFILSSKKLLLSDSGFYLCAWSPTGIEQYFGPGTRLTVT.

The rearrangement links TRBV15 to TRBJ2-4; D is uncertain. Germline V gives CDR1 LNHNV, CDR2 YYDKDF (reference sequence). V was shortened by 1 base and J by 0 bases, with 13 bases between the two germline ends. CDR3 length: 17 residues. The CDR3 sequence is CATSRVEVEIAKNIQYF. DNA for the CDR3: TGTGCCACCAGCAGAGTAGAGGTTGAGATAGCCAAAAACATTCAGTACTTC.

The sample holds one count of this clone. CDR3 sequence reads: CASSVEWGAKNIQYF. The DNA of the CDR3 is TGTGCCAGCAGCGTAGAGTGGGGAGCCAAAAACATTCAGTACTTC. The chain couples TRBV9 to TRBJ2-4; D not resolved. The V gene's germline CDR1 is SGDLS and CDR2 YYNGEE. V was clipped by 0 bases and J by 0 bases, with 7 bases between them. The CDR3 is made up of 15 amino acids.